The 23 T cell receptor beta chains presented below share a single source sample, sequenced in a study of neurological immune-mediated disorders (dated by TCRdb to about 2019). The protocol used for the library was 5' RACE. Sequenced on an Illumina HiSeq 2500. TCRdb reran the public reads through fastp at Q25 and MiXCR, keeping productive beta chains. When rows share a CDR3 protein, they turn into one entry using the most common DNA and genes. For this sample there are tens of thousands of distinct CDR3 sequences; 3.5% appear just once. The leading ten clones occupy 3.1% of the sample. Sequencing was carried out using PBMCs. The receptors here all came from a woman aged 25 to 39 with multiple sclerosis.

At least ten counts were recorded for this clonotype. The V and J genes are TRBV20-1 and TRBJ2-1; 9 bases fit TRBD2. The germline gives CDR1 DFQATT, CDR2 SNEGSKA (reference sequence). Losses at the gene ends were 4 bases for V and 0 bases for J; bases not matched to a gene: 7. The CDR3 spans 16 residues. The CDR3 here is CSATGLAGSSYNEQFF. The CDR3 DNA is TGCAGTGCTACCGGGCTAGCGGGGAGCTCCTACAATGAGCAGTTCTTC.

This clonotype was observed at least ten times. The V gene is TRBV2, the J gene TRBJ2-1; D uncertain. Trimming shortened V by 6 bases and J by 7 bases, and 19 bases separated the two germline ends. This CDR3 is 15 amino acids long. Germline CDR1 is SNHLY and CDR2 is FYNNEI. CDR3 amino acids: CASSAGRAPSNEQFF. The DNA for the CDR3 is TGTGCCAGCAGCGCCGGACGCGCGCCTTCGAATGAGCAGTTCTTC.

This clonotype was counted ten times or more. The chain carries TRBV5-1 and TRBJ1-1, with a tentative D call TRBD1 (6 bases). The CDR3 is 15 residues long. Germline CDR1 and CDR2: SGHRS and YFSETQ. V was clipped by 4 bases and J by 0 bases, with 13 bases between them. In nucleotides, the CDR3 is TGCGCCAGCAGCCCAGTACAGGGACTGAACACTGAAGCTTTCTTT. Protein: CASSPVQGLNTEAFF.

This clonotype was observed many times. The rearrangement links TRBV5-1 to TRBJ2-5, with TRBD1 matching over 7 bases. The CDR3 is 16 amino acids. Trimming removed 4 bases from V and 8 bases from J; junction bases left unmatched: 17. Germline CDR1 is SGHRS and CDR2 is YFSETQ. The CDR3 sequence is CASSPTTGAATKTQYF. DNA for the CDR3: TGCGCCAGCAGCCCTACCACAGGGGCAGCTACGAAAACCCAGTACTTC. The whole variable domain, filled in from reference TRBV5-1 and TRBJ2-5, reads KAGVTQTPRYLIKTRGQQVTLSCSPISGHRSVSWYQQTPGQGLQFLFEYFSETQRNKGNFPGRFSGRQFSNSRSEMNVSTLELGDSALYLCASSPTTGAATKTQYFGPGTRLLVL.

The chain has TRBV7-6 and TRBJ2-7, with D possibly being TRBD1 (5 bases). The CDR3 extends over 14 amino acids. Germline lookup yields CDR1 SGHVS and CDR2 FNYEAQ. Trimming shortened V by 5 bases and J by 7 bases, and 18 bases separated the two germline ends. DNA for the CDR3: TGTGCCAGCAGCCGGAATAAGGGGATCAAAGAGCAGTACTTC. This sequence encodes CASSRNKGIKEQYF.

This clonotype was counted many times. The chain carries TRBV27 and TRBJ2-7; 7 nucleotides agree with TRBD2. There are 13 residues in the CDR3. V dropped 5 bases and J dropped 3; count of bases not matched to a gene: 4. Germline assignment: CDR1 MNHEY and CDR2 SMNVEV (reference sequence). The CDR3 DNA reads as TGTGCCAGCAGTCGAGCGGGAAACTACGAGCAGTACTTC. Translation gives CASSRAGNYEQYF.

This clonotype was detected many times. This chain links TRBV5-1 with TRBJ2-1; 11 nucleotides match TRBD2. V was clipped by 4 bases and J by 15 bases; unmatched bases: 15. The germline V gene encodes CDR1 SGHRS and CDR2 YFSETQ. The CDR3 consists of 15 residues. The CDR3 coding sequence is TGCGCCAGCAGCCCGGACCTTACTAGCGGGAGCACGCCGTTCTTC. Amino acids: CASSPDLTSGSTPFF.

This clonotype was seen a handful of times. A read error may explain this, as a much larger clone is one base away. V is TRBV5-4 and J is TRBJ1-5; D call uncertain. The CDR3 sequence is 13 residues long. CDR1 SGHNT and CDR2 YYREEE come from the germline V gene (reference sequence). Trimming shortened V by 3 bases and J by 3 bases, and 7 bases separated the two germline ends. The CDR3 DNA reads as TGTGCCAGCAGCTCTGAAACCAATCAGCCCCAGCATTTT. Its protein is CASSSETNQPQHF.

In this sample, this clonotype turned up many times. This chain connects TRBV5-1 to TRBJ1-4; 9 bases are a match to TRBD1. Germline CDR1 and CDR2: SGHRS and YFSETQ. This CDR3 contains 14 residues. The V and J ends lost 4 bases and 10 bases, in that order; junction bases with no gene match: 8. DNA of the CDR3: TGCGCCAGCAGCGATACAGGGGGCGGCGGAAAACTGTTTTTT. Protein: CASSDTGGGGKLFF.

Ten or more counts support this clonotype. The chain uses TRBV5-1 and TRBJ2-3, with 15 bases aligning to TRBD2. Germline-derived CDR1 and CDR2 are SGHRS and YFSETQ. With 4 bases clipped from V and 3 bases from J, the junction kept 6 bases outside the gene matches. The CDR3 covers 17 residues. The CDR3 DNA sequence: TGCGCCAGCAGCCCGGGACTAGCGGGGGGCAGGACAGATACGCAGTATTTT. Amino acids: CASSPGLAGGRTDTQYF. The full variable domain, its missing parts supplied by reference TRBV5-1 and TRBJ2-3, is KAGVTQTPRYLIKTRGQQVTLSCSPISGHRSVSWYQQTPGQGLQFLFEYFSETQRNKGNFPGRFSGRQFSNSRSEMNVSTLELGDSALYLCASSPGLAGGRTDTQYFGPGTRLTVL.

This clonotype has at least ten counts. The CDR3 coding sequence is TGTGCCATCAGTGAGAGTCGTCAGGCGAGAAATGAGCAGTTCTTC. Its translation: CAISESRQARNEQFF. The V and J genes are TRBV10-3 and TRBJ2-1, with D hard to call. Germline V CDR1 and CDR2: ENHRY, SYGVKD. Trimming took off 2 bases at V and 7 bases at J, with 15 bases between the two ends. The CDR3 has 15 amino acids.

This clonotype was observed many times. V is TRBV7-8 and J is TRBJ1-6; D is possibly TRBD1 (5 bases). The CDR3 consists of 18 residues. Trimming pared 2 bases from V and 7 bases from J, leaving 21 bases between. The V gene's germline CDR1 is SGHVS and CDR2 FQNEAQ. The CDR3 sequence is CASSLRAGAKGWNSPLHF. CDR3 nucleotide sequence: TGTGCCAGCAGCTTACGGGCCGGGGCTAAGGGGTGGAATTCACCCCTCCACTTT.

At least ten counts were recorded for this clonotype. The V call is TRBV27, the J call TRBJ2-1, with 7 nucleotides matching TRBD1. Germline assignment: CDR1 MNHEY and CDR2 SMNVEV (reference sequence). The CDR3 spans 16 residues. The J segment lost 7 bases and the V segment lost 5 bases, leaving 14 bases of the junction unmatched. CDR3 amino acids: CASSPRPGGAGNEQFF. CDR3 bases: TGTGCCAGCAGTCCTCGTCCAGGGGGAGCTGGGAATGAGCAGTTCTTC.

This clonotype was found many times. V gene TRBV5-5 combines with J gene TRBJ2-7, with D unresolved. The CDR3 totals 13 residues. The V end lost 0 bases, the J end lost 4 bases, and 8 bases lay between the germline ends. Germline CDR1 SGHKS, CDR2 YYEKEE (reference sequence). Here the CDR3 DNA reads TGTGCCAGCAGCTTGGGGCCCTTTTACGAGCAGTACTTC. Translating it yields CASSLGPFYEQYF.

This clonotype was seen ten or more times. V is TRBV10-3 and J is TRBJ2-1, with 11 bases aligning to TRBD2. Trimming at V came to 11 bases and at J to 8 bases, leaving 11 bases not matched to a gene. This CDR3 contains 14 residues. Germline V gene lookup returns CDR1 ENHRY and CDR2 SYGVKD. As DNA, the CDR3 is TGTGCCGCCCAGACTACTAGCGGGAGCTATGAGCAGTTCTTC. Residues: CAAQTTSGSYEQFF.

This clonotype was found a few times. The CDR3: CASSESRGGATDTQYF. The CDR3 DNA sequence: TGCGCCAGCAGTGAGTCGAGAGGCGGAGCGACAGATACGCAGTATTTT. The V gene is TRBV10-1, the J gene TRBJ2-3, with no clear D. The CDR3 runs to 16 residues. Per the germline V gene, CDR1 is WNHNN and CDR2 is SYGVQD (reference sequence). The ends were cut back, 0 bases at V and 3 bases at J, with 13 bases in the middle.

This clonotype was detected ten times or more. The chain combines TRBV12-3 or TRBV12-4 with TRBJ2-3; the D gene could be TRBD1 or TRBD2 (5 bases each). V shed 0 bases and J shed 2 bases, with 9 bases lying between them. The CDR3 loop spans 15 amino acids. The CDR3 reads CASSLAGAATDTQYF. DNA of the CDR3: TGTGCCAGCAGTTTAGCCGGGGCCGCCACAGATACGCAGTATTTT.

Notes on this clonotype: One end of the junction does not line up with germline, which may come from a read error. In DNA, the CDR3 is TGCAGTGCTAGAGAGACAGGGACCCCTTCACCCCTCAACTTT. It is translated as CSARETGTPSPLNF. The chain carries TRBV20-1 and TRBJ1-6; 7 nucleotides match TRBD1. Germline-derived CDR1 and CDR2 are DFQATT and SNEGSKA (reference sequence). This CDR3 spans 14 amino acids.

This clonotype has ten or more counts. The chain links TRBV5-1 to TRBJ2-1; 9 bases are a match to TRBD2. V lost 0 bases and J lost 0; bases outside the gene matches: 7. Germline assignment: CDR1 SGHRS and CDR2 YFSETQ. The CDR3 is made up of 18 amino acids. CDR3 in DNA: TGCGCCAGCAGCTTGGGACTAGCGGTCCTGCCCTCCTACAATGAGCAGTTCTTC. Residues: CASSLGLAVLPSYNEQFF. The whole variable domain, remainder taken from reference TRBV5-1 and TRBJ2-1, is KAGVTQTPRYLIKTRGQQVTLSCSPISGHRSVSWYQQTPGQGLQFLFEYFSETQRNKGNFPGRFSGRQFSNSRSEMNVSTLELGDSALYLCASSLGLAVLPSYNEQFFGPGTRLTVL.

The table lists this clonotype with many counts. This sequence joins TRBV5-1 and TRBJ2-7, with a weak D call TRBD2 (6 bases). The V and J ends lost 5 bases and 3 bases respectively, with 18 bases between them. This CDR3 is 15 amino acids long. Germline values: CDR1 SGHRS, CDR2 YFSETQ. The CDR3 nucleotides read TGCGCCAGCAGGCCATGGTCCCGGGAGAACTACGAGCAGTACTTC. Encoded protein: CASRPWSRENYEQYF.

This clonotype was seen repeatedly, ten times or more. The CDR3 here is CASSPRGRVFKDEQFF. The DNA for the CDR3 is TGCGCCAGCAGCCCCCGCGGCAGGGTGTTCAAGGATGAGCAGTTCTTC. The rearrangement links TRBV5-1 to TRBJ2-1; a weak D match, TRBD1 (5 bases). The CDR3 length is 16 residues. The V end lost 4 bases, the J end lost 8 bases, and 22 bases lay between the germline ends. Germline V gives CDR1 SGHRS, CDR2 YFSETQ.

This clonotype has a handful of counts. A much more abundant neighbour one base away suggests this may be a read error. This chain connects TRBV20-1 to TRBJ1-5; possibly TRBD1 for D (5 bases). Germline V lookup: CDR1 DFQATT, CDR2 SNEGSKA (reference sequence). CDR3 length: 13 residues. The CDR3 is CSVSGGESQPQNF. The DNA for the CDR3 is TGCAGCGTCTCGGGGGGGGAAAGTCAGCCCCAGAATTTT.

Ten or more counts support this clonotype. The gene calls are TRBV12-3 or TRBV12-4 and TRBJ2-3; 8 bases align to TRBD2. J was trimmed by 0 bases and V by 5 bases; bases with no gene match: 7. The CDR3 consists of 16 residues. The CDR3 coding sequence is TGTGCCAGCAGTCCCTTGCGGGGGGCAAGCACAGATACGCAGTATTTT. Amino acids: CASSPLRGASTDTQYF.